This paragraph covers one TCR beta chain sequence. TCRdb called the RT-PCR reads again in MiXCR, with one record for every CDR3 protein. Here the sample spans about 540,000 distinct CDR3 sequences, roughly a quarter being singletons. This specimen belongs to a study of response to subunit inactivated influenza vaccine. This sample was shared with a second study, whose subject was T cells expressing NK-cell markers. That work adds: Generation of TCR beta cDNA was performed by 5'RACE template switching incorporating UMIs. Researchers got TCR beta repertoires out of sorted CD3+CD56+NKG2C+, CD3+CD56+NKG2C- and CD3+CD56-NKG2C+ T cells.

This specimen was CD4+ T cells sorted from PBMCs, taken roughly 12 days after vaccination. This sequence was found in a man aged 45-65 years who received an inactivated influenza vaccine.

This chain's CDR3 is CATSERQGLVAFF. For the CDR3, the DNA is TGTGCCACCAGTGAGCGACAGGGGTTGGTAGCTTTCTTT. The chain uses TRBV15 and TRBJ1-1, with TRBD1 matching 8 bases. Looked up from germline, CDR1 is LNHNV and CDR2 is YYDKDF (reference sequence). This CDR3 spans 13 amino acids. Trimming removed 6 bases from V and 10 bases from J; junction bases left unmatched: 10.